The 32 T cell receptor beta chains reported below all come from one sample, sequenced in a study of cytomegalovirus exposure and HLA in healthy donors. This table comes from immunoSEQ multiplex PCR, and its TCRdb copy is limited to in-frame clones, with some not included. This table holds some 260,000 clones, roughly 87% found once. The sample comprised PBMCs. These receptors all come from a man between 18 and 35 years old in good health and CMV-seropositive.

The gene calls are TRBV7-3 and TRBJ2-3; perhaps TRBD1 as D (5 bases). The germline V and J ends were trimmed by 5 bases and 2 bases, with 14 bases remaining between them. CDR1 and CDR2 from the germline V gene are SGHTA and FQGTGA. The CDR3 totals 15 residues. As DNA, the CDR3 is TGTGCCAGCAGCGCCGGACATTACATCACAGATACGCAGTATTTT. Translation gives CASSAGHYITDTQYF.

The chain has TRBV29-1 and TRBJ1-1; TRBD1 might be the D (5 bases). V lost 7 bases to trimming and J lost 3 bases, with 9 bases between them. CDR3 length equals 11 residues. Germline CDR1 is SQVTM and CDR2 is ANQGSEA. The chain's CDR3 is CSGCRDTEAFF. The CDR3 nucleotides are TGCAGCGGATGCAGGGACACTGAAGCTTTCTTT.

The chain uses TRBV5-1 and TRBJ2-3; tentatively, D is TRBD2 (6 bases). The V gene's germline CDR1 is SGHRS and CDR2 YFSETQ. The CDR3 contains 14 residues. Trimming removed 7 bases at V and 1 base at J, with 13 bases between. Written as DNA, the CDR3 is TGCGCCAGCTACCCGGGCGGGGGCACAGATACGCAGTATTTT. This gives the protein CASYPGGGTDTQYF.

The rearrangement uses TRBV28 and TRBJ1-1; D unresolved. The V gene's germline CDR1 is MDHEN and CDR2 SYDVKM. The CDR3 is 11 residues long. The V end lost 6 bases, the J end lost 1 base, and 3 bases lay between the germline ends. The chain's CDR3 is CASRTNTEAFF. Here the CDR3 DNA reads TGTGCCAGCAGAACGAACACTGAAGCTTTCTTT. The whole variable domain, filled in from reference TRBV28 and TRBJ1-1, reads DVKVTQSSRYLVKRTGEKVFLECVQDMDHENMFWYRQDPGLGLRLIYFSYDVKMKEKGDIPEGYSVSREKKERFSLILESASTNQTSMYLCASRTNTEAFFGQGTRLTVV.

J is TRBJ2-7 and V is TRBV19; D gene ambiguous. V lost 2 bases and J 6 bases, leaving 14 bases between the germline ends. The CDR3 totals 14 residues. Germline CDR1 and CDR2: LNHDA and SQIVND (reference sequence). CDR3 DNA sequence: TGTGCCAGTAGTATACTCCAAGGTTGGGGCGAGCAGTACTTC. Amino acid sequence: CASSILQGWGEQYF.

This sequence joins TRBV28 and TRBJ1-3, with D perhaps matching TRBD1 (6 bases). The germline CDR1 and CDR2 sequences are MDHEN and SYDVKM. Trimming left V 6 bases short and J 0 bases short, with 9 bases between. The CDR3 contains 14 residues. CDR3 in DNA: TGTGCCAGCAGGACAGGAGGCTCTGGAAACACCATATATTTT. Translated, it gives CASRTGGSGNTIYF.

The CDR3 loop reads CASSSEGTISTDTQYF. CDR3 nucleotides: TGTGCCAGCAGTTCTGAGGGGACAATCAGCACAGATACGCAGTATTTT. The chain uses TRBV27 and TRBJ2-3, with D perhaps matching TRBD1 (6 bases). This CDR3 comprises 16 residues. V was trimmed by 4 bases and J by 0 bases, leaving 14 bases between them. Germline V gene lookup returns CDR1 MNHEY and CDR2 SMNVEV (reference sequence).

The rearrangement links TRBV7-2 to TRBJ1-5; D remains unclear. Germline lookup yields CDR1 SGHTA and CDR2 FQGNSA. The V end was cut by 6 bases, the J end by 0 bases, with 6 bases between. This CDR3 contains 13 residues. CDR3 protein: CASSVYSNQPQHF. CDR3 coding DNA: TGTGCCAGCAGTGTGTATAGCAATCAGCCCCAGCATTTT. Full variable domain (outside the CDR3, taken from reference TRBV7-2 and TRBJ1-5): GAGVSQSPSNKVTEKGKDVELRCDPISGHTALYWYRQSLGQGLEFLIYFQGNSAPDKSGLPSDRFSAERTGGSVSTLTIQRTQQEDSAVYLCASSVYSNQPQHFGDGTRLSIL.

The chain recombines TRBV27 with TRBJ2-5; D is possibly TRBD1 (5 bases). CDR3 length: 13 residues. V gave up 3 bases and J gave up 5 bases, with 10 bases separating them. In germline, CDR1 is MNHEY, CDR2 SMNVEV (reference sequence). The CDR3 loop reads CASSFQGRETQYF. The CDR3 DNA is TGTGCCAGCAGTTTTCAGGGAAGGGAGACCCAGTACTTC.

A few counts support this clone. This chain uses TRBV29-1 with TRBJ2-7; 7 bases agree with TRBD1. CDR3 size: 12 residues. V lost 7 bases, J lost 2 bases, and 5 bases stayed unmatched. Germline CDR1 is SQVTM and CDR2 is ANQGSEA. CDR3: CSAAGGPYEQYF. Written as DNA, the CDR3 is TGCAGCGCCGCAGGGGGACCCTACGAGCAGTACTTC.

CDR3 sequence: CASSPLTGPNEQFF. The DNA of the CDR3 is TGTGCCAGCTCACCACTGACAGGACCTAATGAGCAGTTCTTC. The chain carries TRBV18 and TRBJ2-1, with D tentatively TRBD1 (6 bases). Germline CDR1 and CDR2: KGHSH and LQKENI. Trimming took off 1 base at V and 7 bases at J, with 11 bases between the two ends. The CDR3 loop spans 14 amino acids.

This clone has only one observation. The chain joins TRBV6-1 to TRBJ2-5; 8 positions agree with TRBD1. This CDR3 is built from 15 residues. J lost 5 bases, V lost 5 bases, and 10 bases had no gene match. Germline values: CDR1 MNHNS, CDR2 SASEGT. Here the CDR3 reads CASSRIGTGGETQYF. The CDR3 bases are TGTGCCAGCAGTCGCATCGGGACAGGCGGCGAGACCCAGTACTTC.

The genes are TRBV6-5 and TRBJ1-1; D possibly corresponds to TRBD1 (6 bases). This CDR3 has 14 amino acids. Per the germline V gene, CDR1 is MNHEY and CDR2 is SVGAGI. V lost 6 bases to trimming and J lost 1 base, with 12 bases between them. The DNA of the CDR3 is TGTGCCAGCAGGCCCTCGGGGGCGAACACTGAAGCTTTCTTT. Encoded protein: CASRPSGANTEAFF.

This chain uses TRBV5-1 with TRBJ2-7; 8 bases are a match to TRBD1. The CDR3 is made up of 14 amino acids. Trimming at V came to 4 bases and at J to 3 bases, leaving 6 bases not matched to a gene. The germline gives CDR1 SGHRS, CDR2 YFSETQ. CDR3 loop: CASSLTGVNYEQYF. CDR3 nucleotides: TGCGCCAGCAGCCTGACAGGGGTGAACTACGAGCAGTACTTC. The full variable domain, rest sourced from reference TRBV5-1 and TRBJ2-7, is KAGVTQTPRYLIKTRGQQVTLSCSPISGHRSVSWYQQTPGQGLQFLFEYFSETQRNKGNFPGRFSGRQFSNSRSEMNVSTLELGDSALYLCASSLTGVNYEQYFGPGTRLTVT.

This clone was counted only a few times. The rearrangement links TRBV7-2 to TRBJ1-2; D ambiguous. This CDR3 is 13 amino acids long. Trimming left V 1 base short and J 4 bases short, with 7 bases between. CDR1 and CDR2 from the germline V gene are SGHTA and FQGNSA. In nucleotides, the CDR3 is TGTGCCAGCAGCTTAGGGCCCCTCTATGGCTACACCTTC. The encoded protein is CASSLGPLYGYTF.

This clone was detected only once. The chain has TRBV19 and TRBJ1-2; perhaps TRBD1 as D (5 bases). The ends were cut back, 4 bases at V and 4 bases at J, with 16 bases in the middle. The germline gives CDR1 LNHDA, CDR2 SQIVND (reference sequence). The CDR3 loop spans 15 amino acids. Here the CDR3 DNA reads TGTGCCAGTAGTACCGACGGGGGGAGGATCTATGGCTACACCTTC. Amino acids: CASSTDGGRIYGYTF.

Only one count was recorded for this clone. J is TRBJ2-7 and V is TRBV9; D ambiguous. CDR1 and CDR2 (germline): SGDLS, YYNGEE. The CDR3 sequence is 13 residues long. V was pared by 0 bases and J by 7 bases, with 11 bases between. For the CDR3, the DNA is TGTGCCAGCAGCGTAGAGGTCCTCGGGGAGCAGTACTTC. Translating it yields CASSVEVLGEQYF.

The V and J genes are TRBV6-5 and TRBJ1-1; 7 nucleotides align to TRBD1. The germline gives CDR1 MNHEY, CDR2 SVGAGI. This CDR3 is built from 12 residues. J lost 3 bases, V lost 6 bases, and 1 base had no gene match. The DNA of the CDR3 is TGTGCCAGCAGAGGACAGGACACTGAAGCTTTCTTT. As protein: CASRGQDTEAFF.

The rearrangement uses TRBV4-3 and TRBJ2-2, with a tentative D call TRBD1 (5 bases). Trimming shortened V by 4 bases and J by 6 bases, and 9 bases separated the two germline ends. This CDR3 has 13 residues. Germline CDR1 is LGHNA and CDR2 is YSLEER. DNA of the CDR3: TGCGCCAGCAGCCCTGGACAAGCCGGGGAGCTGTTTTTT. Its translation: CASSPGQAGELFF.

The gene calls are TRBV2 and TRBJ2-3; D uncertain. The CDR3 is 11 residues long. V was cut by 7 bases and J by 4 bases, with 6 bases left in between. Germline V gene lookup returns CDR1 SNHLY and CDR2 FYNNEI. CDR3 DNA sequence: TGTGCCAGCACCCAAGCAGATACGCAGTATTTT. Translated, it gives CASTQADTQYF.

This clone was seen more than once but under ten times. This sequence joins TRBV5-4 and TRBJ2-7, with 8 bases lining up with TRBD2. J lost 1 base, V lost 4 bases, and 10 bases had no gene match. Germline V gene sequence: CDR1 SGHNT, CDR2 YYREEE (reference sequence). This CDR3 is 16 amino acids long. The CDR3 nucleotides are TGTGCCAGCAGCGGAGGTAGCGGGAAGACTTCCTACGAGCAGTACTTC. Translated: CASSGGSGKTSYEQYF.

V usage is TRBV6-1 and J usage is TRBJ2-7; no firm D call. The CDR3 spans 13 residues. Trimming took 4 bases from V and 1 from J, leaving 8 bases between them. CDR1 and CDR2 from the germline V gene are MNHNS and SASEGT. The CDR3 loop is CASSGAPSYEQYF. DNA for the CDR3: TGTGCCAGCAGTGGAGCGCCTTCCTACGAGCAGTACTTC.

This clone was observed once. V and J are TRBV5-1 and TRBJ2-7, with 9 bases aligning to TRBD1. The CDR3 is 15 residues long. Germline CDR1 and CDR2: SGHRS and YFSETQ. J was trimmed by 2 bases and V by 4 bases; bases with no gene match: 7. The CDR3, as DNA: TGCGCCAGCAGCGTAGAAGGGACAGGGACCTACGAGCAGTACTTC. Protein: CASSVEGTGTYEQYF.

This clone showed up just a few times. An end of the junction differs from the germline gene, which may be a read error. This chain uses TRBV7-6 with TRBJ1-1; 7 nucleotides agree with TRBD1. The CDR3 totals 13 residues. CDR1 is SGHVS, CDR2 FNYEAQ, per germline. CDR3 sequence reads: CASSTTGQAVPIF. Written as DNA, the CDR3 is TGTGCCAGCAGCACGACAGGACAGGCGGTACCAATCTTT.

The gene calls are TRBV29-1 and TRBJ2-1; TRBD2 aligns across 8 bases. Germline trimming cut 4 bases from V and 0 bases from J; bases unmatched to any gene: 8. The CDR3 spans 16 residues. CDR1 is SQVTM, CDR2 ANQGSEA, per germline. The CDR3: CSVVNSGSPSYNEQFF. The CDR3 coding sequence is TGCAGCGTTGTAAACAGCGGGAGTCCCTCCTACAATGAGCAGTTCTTC.

The rearrangement uses TRBV7-9 and TRBJ2-7; 8 nucleotides line up with TRBD2. Germline V gene sequence: CDR1 SEHNR, CDR2 FQNEAQ (reference sequence). V was pared by 5 bases and J by 1 base, with 7 bases of the junction left unmatched. This CDR3 is 15 amino acids long. The CDR3, as DNA: TGTGCCAGCAGCGTTACTAGCGGTTATTCCTACGAGCAGTACTTC. Translation: CASSVTSGYSYEQYF.

V usage is TRBV7-9 and J usage is TRBJ2-1; D unresolved. This CDR3 contains 15 residues. The V and J ends lost 1 base and 0 bases respectively, with 7 bases between them. Looked up from germline, CDR1 is SEHNR and CDR2 is FQNEAQ (reference sequence). The CDR3 DNA reads TGTGCCAGCAGCTTAGACCGGTTCTCCTACAATGAGCAGTTCTTC. Translation: CASSLDRFSYNEQFF.

The chain uses TRBV5-1 and TRBJ2-7; TRBD2 matches 14 bases. The CDR3 is made up of 17 amino acids. Unmatched junction bases numbered 9, after V lost 2 bases and J lost 5 bases. Germline CDR1 reads SGHRS; CDR2 reads YFSETQ. CDR3 sequence (DNA): TGCGCCAGCAGCTTCGGGACTAGCGGGAGTTTTACCCACGAGCAGTACTTC. It yields the protein CASSFGTSGSFTHEQYF.

The rearrangement joins TRBV2 to TRBJ2-2; 7 nucleotides line up with TRBD1. V trimming: 4 bases; J trimming: 6 bases; junction bases outside the gene matches: 11. The CDR3 consists of 16 residues. Germline V CDR1 and CDR2: SNHLY, FYNNEI. Here the CDR3 reads CASSVQGPRGSGELFF. Here the CDR3 DNA reads TGTGCCAGCAGTGTACAGGGGCCCAGGGGTTCCGGGGAGCTGTTTTTT.

The V call is TRBV7-3, the J call TRBJ2-1, with D tentatively TRBD1 or TRBD2 (8 bases each). This CDR3 contains 16 residues. Germline V lookup: CDR1 SGHTA, CDR2 FQGTGA. Trimming pared 6 bases from V and 4 bases from J, leaving 19 bases between. CDR3 protein: CASSLSGGQVYNEQFF. As DNA, the CDR3 is TGTGCCAGCAGTTTGAGCGGGGGACAGGTGTACAATGAGCAGTTCTTC.

This clone was counted once. The J gene is TRBJ1-5, the V gene TRBV4-1; D perhaps matches TRBD1 (5 bases). V was pared by 0 bases and J by 2 bases, with 17 bases between. Germline CDR1 and CDR2: MGHRA and YSYEKL. The CDR3 is 18 amino acids. Written as DNA, the CDR3 is TGCGCCAGCAGCCAAGACCTCAACCAGGGTAGGGGCAATCAGCCCCAGCATTTT. Amino acids: CASSQDLNQGRGNQPQHF.

The gene calls are TRBV11-2 and TRBJ2-1, with D unclear. Trimming removed 2 bases at V and 5 bases at J, with 10 bases between. The CDR3 has 14 amino acids. The germline gives CDR1 SGHAT, CDR2 FQNNGV. Here the CDR3 DNA reads TGTGCCAGCAGCTTAAGCCCTGGGGACAATGAGCAGTTCTTC. Amino acids: CASSLSPGDNEQFF.